The entry below describes one TCR beta chain. Its specificity is unknown. Other DNA sequences in the same sample also yield this CDR3. The data derive from a study of shared clonotypes between healthy human individuals. Looking at the study overall: Researchers assigned three CD4 naive, three CD4 memory, two CD8 naive and one CD8 memory plate to each donor.

Only Caucasian adults living in Nashville, Tennessee served as donors. Sequencing used immunoSEQ multiplex PCR; TCRdb keeps in-frame clones, though not all of them. The repertoire holds 2,100,000 or so clones, with almost 96% as singletons. General study results and limits: Researchers found naive subsets generally carried larger estimated richness than memory subsets.

Sequencing used naive CD4+ T cells sorted from blood. As for subset: CD45RA+ positively selected. The sequence was collected from a man between 18 and 35 years old in good health.

CDR3 loop: CASSSGQGGETQYF. In nucleotides, the CDR3 is TGTGCCAGCAGTTCGGGACAGGGCGGGGAGACCCAGTACTTC. The chain joins TRBV28 to TRBJ2-5, with 9 bases identical to TRBD1. Trimming took 4 bases from V and 5 from J; bases not matched to a gene: 5. The CDR3 runs to 14 residues. Germline loops: CDR1 MDHEN, CDR2 SYDVKM.